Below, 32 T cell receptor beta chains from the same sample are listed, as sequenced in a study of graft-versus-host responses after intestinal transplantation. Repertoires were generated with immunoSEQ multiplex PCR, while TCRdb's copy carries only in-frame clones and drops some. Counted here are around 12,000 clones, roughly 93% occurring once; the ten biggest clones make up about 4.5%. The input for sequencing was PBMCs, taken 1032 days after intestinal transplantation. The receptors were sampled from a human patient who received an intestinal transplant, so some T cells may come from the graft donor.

The CDR3 region has the DNA TGTGCCAGCAGCCCGGCGGGGGGATGGTATGGCTACACCTTC. This codes for CASSPAGGWYGYTF. V gene TRBV5-8 combines with J gene TRBJ1-2, with a possible D match to TRBD1 (5 bases). The CDR3 sequence is 14 residues long. Germline V gene data show CDR1 as SGHTS and CDR2 as YDEGEE. The V gene lost 4 bases and the J gene lost 5 bases, with 15 bases spanning the gap.

CDR3 region: CASSPGRSNYGYTF. The CDR3 DNA follows: TGTGCCAGCAGCCCCGGCAGGTCTAACTATGGCTACACCTTC. The chain recombines TRBV9 with TRBJ1-2; D is undetermined. Trimming pared 4 bases from V and 0 bases from J, leaving 10 bases between. Germline loops: CDR1 SGDLS, CDR2 YYNGEE. The CDR3 runs 14 residues.

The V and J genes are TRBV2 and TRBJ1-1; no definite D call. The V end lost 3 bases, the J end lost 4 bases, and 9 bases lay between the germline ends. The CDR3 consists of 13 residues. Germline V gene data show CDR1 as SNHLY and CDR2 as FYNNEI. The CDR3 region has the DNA TGTGCCAGCAGTGACACCTGGGGCACTGAAGCTTTCTTT. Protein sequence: CASSDTWGTEAFF.

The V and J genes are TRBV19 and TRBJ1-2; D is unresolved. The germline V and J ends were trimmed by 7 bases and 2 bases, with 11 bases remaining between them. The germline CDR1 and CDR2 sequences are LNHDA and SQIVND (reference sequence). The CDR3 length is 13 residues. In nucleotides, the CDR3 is TGTGCCAGTACCCTGACAAGAAACTATGGCTACACCTTC. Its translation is CASTLTRNYGYTF.

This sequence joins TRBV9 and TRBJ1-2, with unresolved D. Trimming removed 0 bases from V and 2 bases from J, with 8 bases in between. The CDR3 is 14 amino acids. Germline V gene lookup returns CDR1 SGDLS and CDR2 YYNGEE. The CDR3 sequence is CASSVDDTNYGYTF. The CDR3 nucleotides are TGTGCCAGCAGCGTAGACGACACCAACTATGGCTACACCTTC.

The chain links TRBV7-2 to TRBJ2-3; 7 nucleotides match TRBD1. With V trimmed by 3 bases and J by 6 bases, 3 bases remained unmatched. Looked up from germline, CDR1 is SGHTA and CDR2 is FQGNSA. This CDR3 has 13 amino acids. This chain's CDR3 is CASSFKGADTQYF. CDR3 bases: TGTGCCAGCAGCTTTAAGGGGGCGGATACGCAGTATTTT.

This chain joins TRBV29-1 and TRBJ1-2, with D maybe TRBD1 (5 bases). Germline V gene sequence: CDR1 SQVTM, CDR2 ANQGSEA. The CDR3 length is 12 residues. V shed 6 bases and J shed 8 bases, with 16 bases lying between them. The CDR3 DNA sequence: TGCAGCGTCGGACCGTCAGGGCAGGGCTACACCTTC. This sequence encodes CSVGPSGQGYTF.

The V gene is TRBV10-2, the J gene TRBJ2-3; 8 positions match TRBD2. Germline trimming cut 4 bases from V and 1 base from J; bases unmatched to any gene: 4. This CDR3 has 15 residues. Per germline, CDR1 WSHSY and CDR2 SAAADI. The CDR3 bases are TGCGCCAGCAGTGTTCGGCGGGGGGGCACAGATACGCAGTATTTT. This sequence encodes CASSVRRGGTDTQYF.

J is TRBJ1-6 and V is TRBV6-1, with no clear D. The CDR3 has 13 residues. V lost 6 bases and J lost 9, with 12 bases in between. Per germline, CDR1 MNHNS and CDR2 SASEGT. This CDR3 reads CASSYQVGSPLHF. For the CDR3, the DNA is TGTGCCAGCAGCTACCAGGTGGGTTCACCCCTCCACTTT.

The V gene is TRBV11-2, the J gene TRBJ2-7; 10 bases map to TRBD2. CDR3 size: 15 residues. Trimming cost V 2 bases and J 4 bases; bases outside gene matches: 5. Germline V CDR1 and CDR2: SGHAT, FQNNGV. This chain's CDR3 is CASSLNSGGLYEQYF. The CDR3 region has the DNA TGTGCCAGCAGCTTAAATAGCGGGGGGTTGTACGAGCAGTACTTC.

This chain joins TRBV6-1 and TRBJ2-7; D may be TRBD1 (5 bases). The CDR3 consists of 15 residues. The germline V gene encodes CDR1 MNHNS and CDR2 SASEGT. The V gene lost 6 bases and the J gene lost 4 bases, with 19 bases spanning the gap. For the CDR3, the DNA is TGTGCCAGCAGGAAAATCTCAGGGTCTAGGTACGAGCAGTACTTC. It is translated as CASRKISGSRYEQYF.

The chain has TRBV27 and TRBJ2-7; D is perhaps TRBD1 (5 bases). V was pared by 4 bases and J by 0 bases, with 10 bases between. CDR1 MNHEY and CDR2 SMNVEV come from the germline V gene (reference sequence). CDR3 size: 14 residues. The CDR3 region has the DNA TGTGCCAGCAGTTCCGCAGGGTACTCCTACGAGCAGTACTTC. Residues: CASSSAGYSYEQYF.

CDR3 protein: CASSPRGLAGGRADTQYF. The CDR3 DNA sequence: TGTGCCAGCAGCCCCAGGGGACTAGCGGGGGGGCGGGCAGATACGCAGTATTTT. The gene calls are TRBV11-2 and TRBJ2-3, with 16 bases aligning to TRBD2. The CDR3 is made up of 18 amino acids. After removal of 5 bases from V and 4 bases from J, the junction contained 9 bases not matched to a gene. Germline CDR1 reads SGHAT; CDR2 reads FQNNGV.

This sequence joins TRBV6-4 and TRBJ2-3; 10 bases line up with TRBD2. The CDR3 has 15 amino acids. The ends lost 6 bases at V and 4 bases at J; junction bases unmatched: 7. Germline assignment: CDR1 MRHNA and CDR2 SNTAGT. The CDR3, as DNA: TGTGCCAGCAGCGAGAGCGGGGGGGCCGCAGATACGCAGTATTTT. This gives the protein CASSESGGAADTQYF.

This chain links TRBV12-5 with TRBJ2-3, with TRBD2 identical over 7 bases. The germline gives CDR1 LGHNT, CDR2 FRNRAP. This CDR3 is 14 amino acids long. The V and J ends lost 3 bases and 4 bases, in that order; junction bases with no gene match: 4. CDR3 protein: CASGFGGSPDTQYF. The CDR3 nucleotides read TGTGCTAGTGGTTTCGGCGGGAGCCCAGATACGCAGTATTTT.

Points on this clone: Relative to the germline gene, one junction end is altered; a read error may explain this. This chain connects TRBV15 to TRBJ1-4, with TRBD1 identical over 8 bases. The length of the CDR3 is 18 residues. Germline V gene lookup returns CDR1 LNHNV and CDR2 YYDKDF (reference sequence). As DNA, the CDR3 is TGTGCCGCCAGCAGAGATTATGTGGCGGGACAGGCGTTTGAAAAACTGTTTTTT. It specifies CAASRDYVAGQAFEKLFF.

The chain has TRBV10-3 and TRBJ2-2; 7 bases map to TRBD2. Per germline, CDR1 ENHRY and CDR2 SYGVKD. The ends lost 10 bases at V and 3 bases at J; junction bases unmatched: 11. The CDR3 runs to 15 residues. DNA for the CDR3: TGTGCCAGCACGAGATTTGGGGGGGACACCGGGGAGCTGTTTTTT. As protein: CASTRFGGDTGELFF.

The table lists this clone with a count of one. The CDR3 spells CASSPLEGSSYNEQFF. Here the CDR3 DNA reads TGTGCCAGCTCACCACTCGAGGGATCCTCCTACAATGAGCAGTTCTTC. The V and J genes are TRBV18 and TRBJ2-1; TRBD2 is a possible D gene (5 bases). The CDR3 is made up of 16 amino acids. V was cut by 1 base and J by 0 bases, with 10 bases left in between. In germline, CDR1 is KGHSH, CDR2 LQKENI.

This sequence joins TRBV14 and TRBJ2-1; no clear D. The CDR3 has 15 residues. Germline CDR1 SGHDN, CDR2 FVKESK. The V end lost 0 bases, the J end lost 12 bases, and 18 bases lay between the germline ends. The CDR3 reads CASSQDRSGSWVQFF. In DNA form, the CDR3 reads TGTGCCAGCAGCCAAGATCGTTCGGGTAGCTGGGTGCAGTTCTTC.

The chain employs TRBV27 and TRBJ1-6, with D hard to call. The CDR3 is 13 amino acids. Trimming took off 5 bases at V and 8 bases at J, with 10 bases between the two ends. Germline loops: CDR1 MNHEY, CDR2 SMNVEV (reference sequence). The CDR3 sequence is CASSPRFHSPLHF. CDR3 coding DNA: TGTGCCAGCAGTCCCAGGTTCCATTCACCCCTCCACTTT.

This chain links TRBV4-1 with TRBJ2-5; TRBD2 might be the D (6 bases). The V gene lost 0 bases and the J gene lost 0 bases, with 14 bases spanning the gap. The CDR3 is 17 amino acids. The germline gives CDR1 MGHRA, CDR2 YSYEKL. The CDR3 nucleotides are TGCGCCAGCAGCCAAGATCGGCTAGCGTGGTACCAAGAGACCCAGTACTTC. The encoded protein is CASSQDRLAWYQETQYF.

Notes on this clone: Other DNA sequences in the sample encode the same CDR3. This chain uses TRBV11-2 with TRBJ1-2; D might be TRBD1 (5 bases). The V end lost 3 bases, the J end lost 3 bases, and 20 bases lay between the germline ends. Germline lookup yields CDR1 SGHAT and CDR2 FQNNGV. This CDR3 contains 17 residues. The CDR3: CASSLRDGPTLDYGYTF. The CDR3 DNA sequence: TGTGCCAGCAGCTTGAGGGACGGCCCCACCTTAGACTATGGCTACACCTTC.

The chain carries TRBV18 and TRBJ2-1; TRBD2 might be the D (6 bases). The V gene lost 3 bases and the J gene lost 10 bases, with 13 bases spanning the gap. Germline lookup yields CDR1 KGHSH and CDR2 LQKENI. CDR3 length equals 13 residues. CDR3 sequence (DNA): TGTGCCAGCTCACCGGGGGGTAGCGTCGAGCAGTTCTTC. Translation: CASSPGGSVEQFF.

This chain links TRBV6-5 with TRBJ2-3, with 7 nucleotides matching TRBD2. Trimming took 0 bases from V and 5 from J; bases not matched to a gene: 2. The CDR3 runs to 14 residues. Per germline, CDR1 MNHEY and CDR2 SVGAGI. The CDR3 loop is CASSYSSGGDTQYF. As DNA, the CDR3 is TGTGCCAGCAGTTACTCGTCGGGGGGAGATACGCAGTATTTT.

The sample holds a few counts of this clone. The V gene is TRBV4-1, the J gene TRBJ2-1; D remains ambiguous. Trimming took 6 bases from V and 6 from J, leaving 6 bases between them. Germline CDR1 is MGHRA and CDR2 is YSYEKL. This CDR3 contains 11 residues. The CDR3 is CASRDTNEQFF. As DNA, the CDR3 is TGCGCCAGCAGGGATACCAATGAGCAGTTCTTC.

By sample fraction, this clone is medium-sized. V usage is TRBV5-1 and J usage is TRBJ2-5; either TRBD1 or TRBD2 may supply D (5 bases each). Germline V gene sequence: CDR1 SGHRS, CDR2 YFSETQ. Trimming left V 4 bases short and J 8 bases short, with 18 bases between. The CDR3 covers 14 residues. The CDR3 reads CASSPGPGVGTQYF. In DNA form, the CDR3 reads TGCGCCAGCAGCCCGGGACCTGGGGTTGGAACCCAGTACTTC.

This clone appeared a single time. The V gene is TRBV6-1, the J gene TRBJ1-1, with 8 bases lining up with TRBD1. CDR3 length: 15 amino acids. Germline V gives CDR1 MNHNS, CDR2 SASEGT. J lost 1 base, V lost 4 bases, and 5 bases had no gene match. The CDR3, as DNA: TGTGCCAGCAGTGCTTACAGGGGGGCGAACACTGAAGCTTTCTTT. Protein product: CASSAYRGANTEAFF.

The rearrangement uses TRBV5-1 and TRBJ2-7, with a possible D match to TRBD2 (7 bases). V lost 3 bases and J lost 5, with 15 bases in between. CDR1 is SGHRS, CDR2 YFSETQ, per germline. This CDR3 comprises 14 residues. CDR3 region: CASSWTGGGHEQYF. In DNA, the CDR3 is TGCGCCAGCAGCTGGACGGGGGGCGGTCACGAGCAGTACTTC.

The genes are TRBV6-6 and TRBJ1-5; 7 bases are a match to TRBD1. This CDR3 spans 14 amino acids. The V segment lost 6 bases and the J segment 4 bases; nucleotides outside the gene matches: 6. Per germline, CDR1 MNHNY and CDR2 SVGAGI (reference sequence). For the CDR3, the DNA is TGTGCCAGCAGACAAGGGACAGCAAATCAGCCCCAGCATTTT. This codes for CASRQGTANQPQHF.

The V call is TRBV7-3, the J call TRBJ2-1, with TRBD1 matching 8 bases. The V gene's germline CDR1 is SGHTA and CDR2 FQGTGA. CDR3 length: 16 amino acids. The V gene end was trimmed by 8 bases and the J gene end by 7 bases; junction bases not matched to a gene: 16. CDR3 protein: CASGGQGPMGGNEQFF. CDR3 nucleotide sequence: TGTGCCAGCGGCGGACAGGGACCCATGGGTGGGAATGAGCAGTTCTTC.

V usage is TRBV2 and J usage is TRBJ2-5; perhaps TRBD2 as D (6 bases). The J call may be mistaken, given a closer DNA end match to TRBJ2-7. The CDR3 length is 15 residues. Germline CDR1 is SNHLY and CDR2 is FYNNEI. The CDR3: CASSERVGSSYEQYF. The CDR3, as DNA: TGTGCCAGCAGTGAGCGGGTCGGGAGCTCCTACGAGCAGTACTTC.

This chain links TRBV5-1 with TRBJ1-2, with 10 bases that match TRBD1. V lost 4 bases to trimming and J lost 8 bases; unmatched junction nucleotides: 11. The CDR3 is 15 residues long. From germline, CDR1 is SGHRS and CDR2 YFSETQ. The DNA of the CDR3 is TGCGCCAGCAGCCTTGAGGGACAGGGGCAATTGGGCTACACCTTC. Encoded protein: CASSLEGQGQLGYTF.